Listed below are T cell receptor beta chains from one sample, sequenced in a study of cytomegalovirus exposure and HLA in healthy donors. This table comes from immunoSEQ multiplex PCR, and its TCRdb copy is limited to in-frame clones, with some not included. Among 110,000 to 150,000 clones, 89% were seen once, and the ten largest hold over 9%. Sequencing was done on a sample of PBMCs. The receptor source for this set is a woman under 30 in good health and CMV-seropositive. Each CDR3 is given with its conserved first and last residue. D genes are given only for firm matches. Clone size is not always given. Where it is, it says once, few, many or a class for expanded clones.

>.|TRBJ2-2|.|TRBV9
CASSAETGATGELFF
TGTGCCAGCAGCGCCGAAACAGGAGCCACCGGGGAGCTGTTTTTT
>.|TRBJ2-5|.|TRBV27
CASSPSTVVGTQYF
TGTGCCAGCAGTCCGTCTACAGTAGTTGGGACCCAGTACTTC
>.|TRBJ2-1|.|TRBV5-4
CASSRIGDEQFF
TGTGCCAGCAGCCGCATCGGAGATGAGCAGTTCTTC
>.|TRBJ2-7|.|TRBV2
CASRAGGGLYEQYF
TGTGCCAGCAGGGCCGGCGGGGGCCTCTACGAGCAGTACTTC
>.|TRBJ1-5|.|TRBV10-2
CASSETDSNQPQHF
TGCGCCAGCAGTGAGACAGATAGCAATCAGCCCCAGCATTTT
>.|TRBJ1-2|.|TRBV19
CASSISGAYGYTF
TGTGCCAGTAGTATTTCAGGGGCCTATGGCTACACCTTC
>TRBD1|TRBJ1-6|.|TRBV5-1
CASSRDSDNSPLHF
TGCGCCAGCAGCCGGGACAGTGATAATTCACCCCTCCACTTT
>TRBD2|TRBJ2-5|.|TRBV27
CASTATSGAFGAQYF
TGTGCCAGCACCGCGACTAGCGGCGCGTTCGGGGCCCAGTACTTC
>.|TRBJ1-4|.|TRBV15
CATSRGEVNEKLFF
TGTGCCACCAGCAGAGGGGAGGTTAATGAAAAACTGTTTTTT
>TRBD1|TRBJ2-5|once|TRBV11-3
CASSDRGQGVETQYF
TGTGCCAGCAGCGACCGCGGACAGGGGGTTGAGACCCAGTACTTC
>TRBD1|TRBJ1-2|.|TRBV10-3
CAISENRGYGYTF
TGTGCCATCAGTGAAAACAGGGGCTATGGCTACACCTTC
>TRBD2|TRBJ2-7|.|TRBV7-2
CASSTAGTSGNYEQYF
TGTGCCAGCAGCACGGCCGGGACTAGCGGTAACTACGAGCAGTACTTC
>.|TRBJ1-5|few|TRBV5-3
CARSLGPGVGQPQHF
TGTGCCAGAAGCTTGGGGCCCGGGGTCGGACAGCCCCAGCATTTT
>TRBD2|TRBJ2-1|.|TRBV7-9
CASSSWTSGESEQFF
TGTGCCAGCAGCTCCTGGACTAGCGGGGAGAGTGAGCAGTTCTTC
>.|TRBJ1-3|.|TRBV7-8
CASSSRGTASSGNTIYF
TGTGCCAGCAGCTCGCGGGGGACCGCGAGCTCTGGAAACACCATATATTTT
>.|TRBJ1-2|.|TRBV2
CASSRGGSYGYTF
TGTGCCAGCAGTAGGGGGGGCAGCTATGGCTACACCTTC
>TRBD1|TRBJ2-1|.|TRBV11-3
CASSPRTGSSYNEQFF
TGTGCCAGCAGCCCACGGACAGGGAGCTCCTACAATGAGCAGTTCTTC
>TRBD2|TRBJ2-5|.|TRBV23-1
CASSHLAGGKETQYF
TGCGCCAGCAGTCATTTAGCGGGGGGAAAAGAGACCCAGTACTTC
>TRBD2|TRBJ2-7|few|TRBV27
CASSLRLAGIYEQYF
TGTGCCAGCAGTTTAAGGCTAGCGGGGATCTACGAGCAGTACTTC
>.|TRBJ2-1|.|TRBV27
CASSLWGTEQFF
TGTGCCAGCAGTTTATGGGGCACTGAGCAGTTCTTC
>TRBD1|TRBJ2-1|.|TRBV28
CASSPTGTGPYNEQFF
TGTGCCAGCAGTCCGACCGGGACAGGCCCCTACAATGAGCAGTTCTTC
>.|TRBJ2-7|once|TRBV9
CASSVGGDAYEQYF
TGTGCCAGCAGCGTAGGGGGAGATGCGTACGAGCAGTACTTC
>.|TRBJ1-1|.|TRBV19
CASLATKGTYTEAFF
TGTGCCAGCCTAGCAACTAAGGGCACCTACACTGAAGCTTTCTTT
>TRBD1|TRBJ2-5|.|TRBV28
CASSRRGTGEQETQYF
TGTGCCAGCAGTCGCCGAGGGACAGGGGAACAAGAGACCCAGTACTTC
>TRBD1|TRBJ1-2|.|TRBV19
CASRPQGQGYYGYTF
TGTGCCAGTAGACCACAAGGACAGGGTTACTATGGCTACACCTTC
>TRBD1|TRBJ1-2|.|TRBV5-1
CASSLDNRGLGYGYTF
TGCGCCAGCAGCTTGGATAACAGGGGGCTGGGCTATGGCTACACCTTC
>TRBD1|TRBJ2-3|.|TRBV4-3
CASSQDDRVVDTQYF
TGCGCCAGCAGCCAAGATGACAGGGTGGTGGATACGCAGTATTTT
>.|TRBJ1-6|once|TRBV25-1
CASSESGYNSPLHF
TGTGCCAGCAGTGAATCAGGGTATAATTCACCCCTCCACTTT
>.|TRBJ1-2|.|TRBV6-5
CASSYGSGNTF
TGTGCCAGCAGTTACGGGTCAGGGAACACCTTC